These T cell receptor beta chains were read from a single sample in a study of blood T cell repertoires in COVID-19. Only in-frame clones appear in the TCRdb table, and some are missing; sequencing was by immunoSEQ multiplex PCR. The profile shows some 180,000 clones, approximately 86% of them singletons. The sequenced sample consisted of peripheral blood. The receptors originated from a woman of 80 years or more with COVID-19, enrolled during active disease. CDR3s include the opening cysteine and the closing phenylalanine or tryptophan. Each record gives: J gene, clone size, D gene, V gene, CDR3 DNA, CDR3 protein. The D gene is left open where the match is weak. Only part of the rows carry a size: once, few, many, or a class if the clone is expanded.

>TRBJ2-2|.|TRBD2|TRBV7-2
TGTGCCAGCAGCTCCCGGACTAGCGGGAGGCTCGGGACCGGGGAGCTGTTTTTT
CASSSRTSGRLGTGELFF
>TRBJ1-5|.|TRBD1|TRBV7-6
TGTGCCAGCAGCACAGGGGGTATGGATCAGCCCCAGCATTTT
CASSTGGMDQPQHF
>TRBJ2-7|.|TRBD1|TRBV28
TGTGCCACCACCTCGATCCAGGGGGCGTTCTCCGAGCAGTACTTC
CATTSIQGAFSEQYF
>TRBJ2-7|.|TRBD1|TRBV19
TGTGCCAGTAGCCCGGGGACAGTAACTTACGAGCAGTACTTC
CASSPGTVTYEQYF
>TRBJ1-2|.|.|TRBV19
TGTGCCAGTAGTATTTCTCAGGGGAACTATGGCTACACCTTC
CASSISQGNYGYTF
>TRBJ1-5|.|TRBD1|TRBV5-1
TGCGCCAGCAGCACGGGACAGCTGAATCAGCCCCAGCATTTT
CASSTGQLNQPQHF
>TRBJ1-1|.|.|TRBV20-1
TGCAGTGCGGTGTGGCTTTGGGAAGCTTTCTTT
CSAVWLWEAFF
>TRBJ2-7|.|.|TRBV14
TGTGCCAGCAGCTCTGCCTACGAGCAGTACTTC
CASSSAYEQYF
>TRBJ2-5|.|.|TRBV12-5
TGTGCTAGTGGTTTGAAACAGGGAGAGACCCAGTACTTC
CASGLKQGETQYF
>TRBJ1-2|.|TRBD1|TRBV24-1
TGTGCCACCAGTGACTGGGACAGGGGGCGAGGGGACTATGGCTACACCTTC
CATSDWDRGRGDYGYTF
>TRBJ2-5|.|TRBD2|TRBV3-1/TRBV3-2
TGTGCCAGCAGCCCGTTCGGGACTAGCGGGAGGGCTCAAGAGACCCAGTACTTC
CASSPFGTSGRAQETQYF
>TRBJ2-7|.|TRBD1|TRBV4-1
TGCGCCAGCAGCCCCCATGGACAGGGGGCTGACGAGCAGTACTTC
CASSPHGQGADEQYF
>TRBJ2-7|.|.|TRBV11-1
TGTGCCAGCAGTCGAGGGGGATCCGAGCAGTACTTC
CASSRGGSEQYF
>TRBJ2-7|once|.|TRBV28
TGTGCCAGCAGTTTGACAGAAAACGAGCAGTACTTC
CASSLTENEQYF
>TRBJ1-2|.|.|TRBV15
TGTGCCACCAGCAGAGATTCAGGCAACTATGGCTACACCTTC
CATSRDSGNYGYTF
>TRBJ1-2|.|.|TRBV28
TGTGCCAGCAGCCGAGACAGGTTGTATGGCTACACCTTC
CASSRDRLYGYTF
>TRBJ2-7|.|.|TRBV5-1
TGCGCCAGCAGCTTGGAGGGGCTCGACGAGCAGTACTTC
CASSLEGLDEQYF
>TRBJ2-2|once|.|TRBV7-3
TGTGCCAGCAGCTTAAACCCCACTAACACCGGGGAGCTGTTTTTT
CASSLNPTNTGELFF
>TRBJ1-2|.|.|TRBV7-9
TGTGCCAGCAGCTCGTCAACAGGGTATGGCTACACCTTC
CASSSSTGYGYTF
>TRBJ1-4|.|TRBD1|TRBV5-6
TGTGCCAGCAGCTTGGCCGGGACAGGGGACCATGAAAAACTGTTTTTT
CASSLAGTGDHEKLFF
>TRBJ1-6|.|.|TRBV28
TGTGCCAGCGGGGCAGTGATTAATTCACCCCTCCACTTT
CASGAVINSPLHF
>TRBJ2-6|.|.|TRBV27
TGTGCCAGCAGTTACTCTACTGGGGCCAACGTCCTGACTTTC
CASSYSTGANVLTF
>TRBJ2-7|.|TRBD2|TRBV6-2/TRBV6-3
TGTGCCAGCAGTAGGGGACTAGCGGTTACCTACGAGCAGTACTTC
CASSRGLAVTYEQYF
>TRBJ2-1|.|.|TRBV9
TGTGCCAGCAGCTCCGGGCCTAGCGCTTACAATGAGCAGTTCTTC
CASSSGPSAYNEQFF
>TRBJ1-1|.|TRBD1|TRBV5-1
TGCGCCAGCAGCTTGGATCCACAGGGGCTGGCTGAAGCTTTCTTT
CASSLDPQGLAEAFF
>TRBJ1-2|.|.|TRBV12-2
TGTGCAAGTCGCTTAATCGACAGGAAAACTAACTATGGCTACACCTTC
CASRLIDRKTNYGYTF
>TRBJ2-2|.|TRBD2|TRBV29-1
TGCAGCGGCCTAGCGGGAAAGGGGACCGGGGAGCTGTTTTTT
CSGLAGKGTGELFF
>TRBJ1-4|.|.|TRBV29-1
TGCAGCGTTGTGGGGAGGGCTAATGAAAAACTGTTTTTT
CSVVGRANEKLFF
>TRBJ2-3|.|TRBD2|TRBV19
TGTGCCAGTAGTACCGGGACTAGCGTTGGCACAGATACGCAGTATTTT
CASSTGTSVGTDTQYF
>TRBJ2-1|.|TRBD1|TRBV18
TGTGCCAGCTCCAAAGGACAGGGGGTCTACAATGAGCAGTTCTTC
CASSKGQGVYNEQFF
>TRBJ2-3|once|.|TRBV11-2
TGTGCCAGCAGCTTAGTGGGTAGCCTAGGCACAGATACGCAGTATTTT
CASSLVGSLGTDTQYF
>TRBJ1-1|.|.|TRBV7-2
TGTGCCAGCAGCCACGGACACCAGAACACTGAAGCTTTCTTT
CASSHGHQNTEAFF
>TRBJ2-6|.|.|TRBV19
TGTGCCAGTAGTATGGAGGGCGCTAAGGCTGGGGCCAACGTCCTGACTTTC
CASSMEGAKAGANVLTF
>TRBJ2-5|.|.|TRBV28
TGTGCCAGCAGCTCTGTAATAGAGACCCAGTACTTC
CASSSVIETQYF
>TRBJ1-3|.|.|TRBV18
TGTGCCAGCTCACAACAGGGTGGAAACACCATATATTTT
CASSQQGGNTIYF
>TRBJ2-1|.|TRBD2|TRBV2
TGTGCCAGCCGCCTGGAACTAGCGGGAGTGTTAAATGAGCAGTTCTTC
CASRLELAGVLNEQFF
>TRBJ1-5|.|.|TRBV6-6
TGTGCCAGCAGTTCCCCTTTGCGGGGGGGAAATCAGCCCCAGCATTTT
CASSSPLRGGNQPQHF
>TRBJ2-3|.|.|TRBV3-1/TRBV3-2
TGTGCCAGCAGCCAAGAGTGGGCCTTTCCCAATAATACGCAGTATTTT
CASSQEWAFPNNTQYF
>TRBJ1-3|.|.|TRBV5-6
TGTGCCAGCACCAACAGGTTGGTCTCTGGAAACACCATATATTTT
CASTNRLVSGNTIYF
>TRBJ1-5|.|.|TRBV4-2
TGTGCCAGCAGCCAAGACGGGCAGGGTTGGCAGCCCCAGCATTTT
CASSQDGQGWQPQHF
>TRBJ1-5|.|.|TRBV19
TGTGCCAGTAGTATACAGGGCGGTCAGCCCCAGCATTTT
CASSIQGGQPQHF
>TRBJ2-1|.|TRBD2|TRBV2
TGTGCCAGCAACCGACTAGCGACCTACAATGAGCAGTTCTTC
CASNRLATYNEQFF
>TRBJ2-1|.|.|TRBV19
TGTGCCAGTAGTATGTTGAGGGGGAGTAATGAGCAGTTCTTC
CASSMLRGSNEQFF
>TRBJ1-2|.|.|TRBV2
TGTGCCAGCACCCCCGAACCGCTGGGGGGACGATCGGATGGCTACACCTTC
CASTPEPLGGRSDGYTF
>TRBJ2-1|.|.|TRBV29-1
TGCAGCGTTAAGTGGGCTTCACTCAATGAGCAGTTCTTC
CSVKWASLNEQFF
>TRBJ2-7|.|.|TRBV18
TGTGCCAGCTCACCAGGCGGATACTCCTACGAGCAGTACTTC
CASSPGGYSYEQYF
>TRBJ2-7|.|TRBD1|TRBV19
TGTGCCAGTAGTCCCCGGGACAGCCCCTACGAGCAGTACTTC
CASSPRDSPYEQYF
>TRBJ1-1|.|.|TRBV7-2
TGTGCCAGCAGCTTAGAGGGAGGGAACACTGAAGCTTTCTTT
CASSLEGGNTEAFF
>TRBJ1-5|.|.|TRBV19
TGTGCCAGTAGGGTGACACGCGGGGGCAATCAGCCCCAGCATTTT
CASRVTRGGNQPQHF
>TRBJ2-3|once|.|TRBV7-8
TGTGCCAGCAGCTTCGAGCGGCCCGGCGGCACAGATACGCAGTATTTT
CASSFERPGGTDTQYF
>TRBJ2-1|.|TRBD2|TRBV6-5
TGTGCCAGCGGCCGGACTAGCTTGAGCGATGAGCAGTTCTTC
CASGRTSLSDEQFF